These 20 T cell receptor beta chains came from one sample sequenced in a study of blood T cell repertoires in COVID-19. Data came from immunoSEQ multiplex PCR; TCRdb stores just in-frame clones and leaves some out. This table has around 620,000 clones, 70% to 90% appearing once. The sequencing input was peripheral blood. The receptor source for this set is a woman aged 18-30 years with acute or convalescent COVID-19.

The genes are TRBV2 and TRBJ1-5; 8 bases are a match to TRBD1. Germline-derived CDR1 and CDR2 are SNHLY and FYNNEI. The CDR3 length is 15 residues. V shed 5 bases, J shed 0 bases, and the junction held 3 bases outside the gene matches. The CDR3 region is CASSKGQGSNQPQHF. The DNA of the CDR3 is TGTGCCAGCAGTAAAGGACAGGGTAGCAATCAGCCCCAGCATTTT.

CDR3 sequence reads: CASSPQGALSGNTIYF. CDR3 DNA sequence: TGTGCCAGTAGCCCCCAGGGGGCTCTCTCTGGAAACACCATATATTTT. This rearrangement joins TRBV19 to TRBJ1-3; 8 bases are a match to TRBD1. With V trimmed by 6 bases and J by 0 bases, 7 bases remained unmatched. This CDR3 has 16 amino acids. The germline gives CDR1 LNHDA, CDR2 SQIVND (reference sequence).

The chain recombines TRBV24-1 with TRBJ1-2; D is unclear. Germline V gives CDR1 KGHDR, CDR2 SFDVKD. The CDR3 covers 16 residues. V was shortened by 4 bases and J by 0 bases, with 14 bases between the two germline ends. Here the CDR3 DNA reads TGTGCCACCAGTGAAGCACCGGGAACCTCTAACTATGGCTACACCTTC. Amino acids: CATSEAPGTSNYGYTF.

The V gene is TRBV20-1, the J gene TRBJ1-2; D not certain. The CDR3 loop spans 11 amino acids. V lost 6 bases and J 8 bases, leaving 13 bases between the germline ends. The V gene's germline CDR1 is DFQATT and CDR2 SNEGSKA (reference sequence). CDR3 nucleotides: TGCAGTGCCCTCGAATCCCGGGGCTACACCTTC. Translating it yields CSALESRGYTF.

The chain employs TRBV18 and TRBJ2-7; no reliable D call. Trimming shortened V by 4 bases and J by 0 bases, and 13 bases separated the two germline ends. Germline-derived CDR1 and CDR2 are KGHSH and LQKENI. There are 15 residues in the CDR3. CDR3 DNA sequence: TGTGCCAGCTCACTGGAACTGACGGGCTCCTACGAGCAGTACTTC. It translates to CASSLELTGSYEQYF.

V gene TRBV19 combines with J gene TRBJ1-1; possibly TRBD1 for D (6 bases). CDR3 length: 13 residues. Trimming left V 5 bases short and J 6 bases short, with 13 bases between. Germline V gene data show CDR1 as LNHDA and CDR2 as SQIVND (reference sequence). The CDR3 nucleotides are TGTGCCAGTAGTTTTCGGACAGCGGCTGAAGCTTTCTTT. Translating it yields CASSFRTAAEAFF.

The V and J genes are TRBV4-1 and TRBJ1-2, with 8 bases lining up with TRBD1. CDR1 MGHRA and CDR2 YSYEKL come from the germline V gene. V trimming: 5 bases; J trimming: 7 bases; junction bases outside the gene matches: 0. There are 11 residues in the CDR3. The CDR3 region is CASSGTGGYTF. The CDR3 DNA follows: TGCGCCAGCAGCGGGACAGGTGGCTACACCTTC.

This chain uses TRBV7-2 with TRBJ2-6; no clear D. V dropped 5 bases and J dropped 0 bases, with 14 bases sitting between them. Looked up from germline, CDR1 is SGHTA and CDR2 is FQGNSA. CDR3 size: 17 residues. The DNA for the CDR3 is TGTGCCAGCAGCCCGTCCCAGCGAACCTCTGGGGCCAACGTCCTGACTTTC. Translated, it gives CASSPSQRTSGANVLTF. Variable domain in full (rest from reference TRBV7-2 and TRBJ2-6): GAGVSQSPSNKVTEKGKDVELRCDPISGHTALYWYRQSLGQGLEFLIYFQGNSAPDKSGLPSDRFSAERTGGSVSTLTIQRTQQEDSAVYLCASSPSQRTSGANVLTFGAGSRLTVL.

The chain uses TRBV7-2 and TRBJ2-3; 8 bases line up with TRBD1. Germline V CDR1 and CDR2: SGHTA, FQGNSA. This CDR3 is built from 16 residues. Trimming cost V 5 bases and J 2 bases; bases outside gene matches: 9. In nucleotides, the CDR3 is TGTGCCAGCAGCATTGCAGGGGGCTTCAACACAGATACGCAGTATTTT. Protein sequence: CASSIAGGFNTDTQYF.

The genes are TRBV3-1 (or the pseudogene TRBV3-2) and TRBJ1-2; D unclear. There are 15 residues in the CDR3. V lost 1 base and J lost 6, with 15 bases in between. CDR1 and CDR2 from the germline V gene are LGHDT and YNNKEL (reference sequence). In DNA form, the CDR3 reads TGTGCCAGCAGCCAAGGTGGAGGCAATGGGAATGGCTACACCTTC. It is translated as CASSQGGGNGNGYTF.

The table lists this clone with a count of one. The rearrangement joins TRBV7-9 to TRBJ2-2, with TRBD1 matching over 9 bases. The CDR3 spans 15 residues. The V and J ends lost 10 bases and 5 bases, in that order; junction bases with no gene match: 11. The germline V gene encodes CDR1 SEHNR and CDR2 FQNEAQ (reference sequence). The CDR3 loop is CATATDRGGTGELFF. The DNA for the CDR3 is TGTGCCACCGCGACGGACAGGGGAGGGACCGGGGAGCTGTTTTTT.

The V and J genes are TRBV4-3 and TRBJ2-6; D gene uncertain. This CDR3 is built from 16 residues. Trimming shortened V by 3 bases and J by 8 bases, and 17 bases separated the two germline ends. CDR1 and CDR2 (germline): LGHNA, YSLEER. CDR3 nucleotide sequence: TGCGCCAGCAGCCAGGATCTTGGCGACTTGACCAACGTCCTGACTTTC. Translation gives CASSQDLGDLTNVLTF.

The chain is built from TRBV9 and TRBJ1-4, with 7 bases matching TRBD1. The CDR3 covers 16 residues. J was trimmed by 8 bases and V by 1 base; bases with no gene match: 11. The V gene's germline CDR1 is SGDLS and CDR2 YYNGEE. CDR3 sequence (DNA): TGTGCCAGCAGCGTAAGTTTTACGAGAGGGGGCGAAAAACTGTTTTTT. Protein product: CASSVSFTRGGEKLFF.

The chain recombines TRBV27 with TRBJ2-7, with 10 positions matching TRBD1. CDR3 length: 16 amino acids. V lost 5 bases, J lost 6 bases, and 13 bases stayed unmatched. Germline V lookup: CDR1 MNHEY, CDR2 SMNVEV (reference sequence). The CDR3 here is CASSDRDRGRFGEQYF. The CDR3 region has the DNA TGTGCCAGCAGTGACCGAGACAGGGGGCGGTTTGGCGAGCAGTACTTC.

The rearrangement joins TRBV7-2 to TRBJ1-2; 10 bases map to TRBD1. The germline V gene has CDR1 SGHTA and CDR2 FQGNSA. CDR3 length: 13 amino acids. With 3 bases clipped from V and 6 bases from J, the junction kept 1 base outside the gene matches. CDR3 region: CASSFGTGDGYTF. DNA of the CDR3: TGTGCCAGCAGCTTCGGGACAGGGGATGGCTACACCTTC.

This clone has more than one count but fewer than ten. The chain combines TRBV19 with TRBJ2-1; D perhaps matches TRBD1 (7 bases). Germline loops: CDR1 LNHDA, CDR2 SQIVND (reference sequence). The CDR3 runs to 13 residues. V lost 7 bases and J lost 8, with 15 bases in between. In nucleotides, the CDR3 is TGTGCCAGTACCCAGGCCAGGGGGGATGAGCAGTTCTTC. Translated, it gives CASTQARGDEQFF. Combining the CDR3 with reference TRBV19 and TRBJ2-1 gives the whole variable domain DGGITQSPKYLFRKEGQNVTLSCEQNLNHDAMYWYRQDPGQGLRLIYYSQIVNDFQKGDIAEGYSVSREKKESFPLTVTSAQKNPTAFYLCASTQARGDEQFFGPGTRLTVL.

The CDR3 loop reads CSAMTGNTEAFF. In DNA, the CDR3 is TGCAGCGCGATGACAGGGAACACTGAAGCTTTCTTT. The V and J genes are TRBV29-1 and TRBJ1-1; a weak D match, TRBD1 (6 bases). This CDR3 is built from 12 residues. Trimming removed 7 bases at V and 1 base at J, with 10 bases between. The germline V gene has CDR1 SQVTM and CDR2 ANQGSEA.

V gene TRBV5-1 combines with J gene TRBJ2-2; 12 bases line up with TRBD2. CDR1 is SGHRS, CDR2 YFSETQ, per germline. This CDR3 is built from 15 residues. V shed 5 bases and J 4 bases; nucleotides not matched to a gene: 3. CDR3 sequence reads: CASRLAGGSTGELFF. CDR3 DNA: TGCGCCAGCAGACTAGCGGGGGGTTCCACCGGGGAGCTGTTTTTT.

J is TRBJ1-1 and V is TRBV19, with D possibly TRBD1 on 6 matching bases. The germline V and J ends were trimmed by 6 bases and 2 bases, with 16 bases remaining between them. This CDR3 contains 15 residues. Germline-derived CDR1 and CDR2 are LNHDA and SQIVND (reference sequence). The CDR3 region is CASRVRGPANTEAFF. Here the CDR3 DNA reads TGTGCCAGTAGAGTCAGGGGTCCGGCAAACACTGAAGCTTTCTTT.

This rearrangement joins TRBV4-3 to TRBJ1-1; D is uncertain. CDR3 length: 14 amino acids. Germline V lookup: CDR1 LGHNA, CDR2 YSLEER. The V gene lost 4 bases and the J gene lost 1 base, with 10 bases spanning the gap. This CDR3 is CASSLHRANTEAFF. The CDR3 coding sequence is TGCGCCAGCAGCCTGCACAGAGCGAACACTGAAGCTTTCTTT.